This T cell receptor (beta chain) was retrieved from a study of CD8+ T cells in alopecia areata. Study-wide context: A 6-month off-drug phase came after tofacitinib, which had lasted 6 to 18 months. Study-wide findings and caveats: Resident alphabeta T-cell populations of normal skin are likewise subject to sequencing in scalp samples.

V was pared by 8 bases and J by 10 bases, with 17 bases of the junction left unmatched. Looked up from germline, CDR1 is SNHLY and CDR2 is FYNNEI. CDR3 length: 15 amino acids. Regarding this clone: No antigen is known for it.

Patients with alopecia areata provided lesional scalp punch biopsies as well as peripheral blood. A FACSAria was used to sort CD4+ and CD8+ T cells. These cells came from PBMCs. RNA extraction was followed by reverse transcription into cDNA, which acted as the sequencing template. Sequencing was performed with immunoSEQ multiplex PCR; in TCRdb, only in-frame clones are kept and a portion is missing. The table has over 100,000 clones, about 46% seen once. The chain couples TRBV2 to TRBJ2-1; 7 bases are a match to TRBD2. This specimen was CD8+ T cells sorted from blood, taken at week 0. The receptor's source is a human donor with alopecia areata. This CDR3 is CASGGEDSPRGEQFF. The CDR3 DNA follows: TGTGCCAGCGGGGGGGAGGACTCACCTCGGGGAGAGCAGTTCTTC. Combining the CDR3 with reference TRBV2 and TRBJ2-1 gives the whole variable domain EPEVTQTPSHQVTQMGQEVILRCVPISNHLYFYWYRQILGQKVEFLVSFYNNEISEKSEIFDDQFSVERPDGSNFTLKIRSTKLEDSAMYFCASGGEDSPRGEQFFGPGTRLTVL.